This record concerns one TCR beta chain sequence. Libraries were prepared by immunoSEQ multiplex PCR; TCRdb keeps only in-frame clonotypes and omits some of them. The repertoire consists of about 56,000 clones, with approximately 83% occurring once and the leading ten covering approximately 16%. The sample is drawn from a study of T cell responses to AZD1222 COVID-19 vaccine. This TCR was sampled from an adult in good health. This specimen was peripheral blood, taken on day 0 of AZD1222 vaccination.

The CDR3 spells CASSQGGPGKIYF. The CDR3 bases are TGTGCCAGCAGCCAAGGAGGCCCGGGAAAGATTTACTTC. The chain uses TRBV3-1 (or the pseudogene TRBV3-2) and TRBJ2-7; weak D call: TRBD2 (5 bases). CDR1 LGHDT and CDR2 YNNKEL come from the germline V gene (reference sequence). This CDR3 spans 13 amino acids. V was shortened by 1 base and J by 13 bases, with 17 bases between the two germline ends.